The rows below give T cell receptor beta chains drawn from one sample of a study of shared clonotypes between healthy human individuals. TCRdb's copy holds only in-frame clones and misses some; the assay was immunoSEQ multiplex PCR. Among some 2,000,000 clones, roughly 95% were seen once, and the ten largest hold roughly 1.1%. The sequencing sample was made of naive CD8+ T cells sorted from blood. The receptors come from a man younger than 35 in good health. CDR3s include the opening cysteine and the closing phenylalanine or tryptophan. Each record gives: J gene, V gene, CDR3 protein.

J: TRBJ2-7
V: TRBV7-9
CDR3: CASSLDGGGSYEQYF

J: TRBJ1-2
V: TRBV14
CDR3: CASSHRMSGKTYGYTF

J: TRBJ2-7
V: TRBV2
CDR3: CASSDRTSGSWEQYF

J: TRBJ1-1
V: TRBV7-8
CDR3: CASSLLTGFDTEAFF

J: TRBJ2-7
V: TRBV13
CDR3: CASSLGGVGEQYF

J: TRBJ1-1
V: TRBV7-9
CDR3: CASSSDRSYAEAFF

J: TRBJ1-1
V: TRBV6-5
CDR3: CASSPLPNTEAFF

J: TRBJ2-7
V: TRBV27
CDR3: CASSLVGAYEQYF

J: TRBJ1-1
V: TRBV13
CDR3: CASSKRTVQHTEAFF

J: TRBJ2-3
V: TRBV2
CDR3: CASSPTDTQYF

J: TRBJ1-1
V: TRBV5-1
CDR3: CASSPQSGTMNTEAFF

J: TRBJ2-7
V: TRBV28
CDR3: CASNTGGSSYEQYF

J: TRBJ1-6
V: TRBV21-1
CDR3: CASSSRISYNSPLHF

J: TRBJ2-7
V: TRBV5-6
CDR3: CASSLGTGFSLYEQYF

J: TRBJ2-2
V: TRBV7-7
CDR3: CASSETGGDTGELFF

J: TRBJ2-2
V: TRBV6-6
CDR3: CASSYSRDTGELFF

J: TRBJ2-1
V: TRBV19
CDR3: CASSHDRAEQFF

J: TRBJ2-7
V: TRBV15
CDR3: CATSRSGNPSYEQYF